This T cell receptor (beta chain) is drawn from a study of T cell responses to AZD1222 COVID-19 vaccine. Germline V gene lookup returns CDR1 MDHEN and CDR2 SYDVKM. The CDR3 loop spans 15 amino acids. Trimming removed 6 bases at V and 3 bases at J, with 15 bases between. Some clones are missing from TCRdb's copy, which holds only in-frame ones; the method was immunoSEQ multiplex PCR. The sample comprises under 110,000 clones, around 87% of which are singletons, and 10% rests with the top ten. Sequenced here: peripheral blood, sampled 28 days after the second AZD1222 dose. The J gene is TRBJ1-5, the V gene TRBV28; D is unresolved. The sequence derives from an adult who received the AZD1222 COVID-19 vaccine. CDR3: CASRDGVFNNQPQHF. In DNA form, the CDR3 reads TGTGCCAGCAGGGATGGGGTGTTCAACAATCAGCCCCAGCATTTT.